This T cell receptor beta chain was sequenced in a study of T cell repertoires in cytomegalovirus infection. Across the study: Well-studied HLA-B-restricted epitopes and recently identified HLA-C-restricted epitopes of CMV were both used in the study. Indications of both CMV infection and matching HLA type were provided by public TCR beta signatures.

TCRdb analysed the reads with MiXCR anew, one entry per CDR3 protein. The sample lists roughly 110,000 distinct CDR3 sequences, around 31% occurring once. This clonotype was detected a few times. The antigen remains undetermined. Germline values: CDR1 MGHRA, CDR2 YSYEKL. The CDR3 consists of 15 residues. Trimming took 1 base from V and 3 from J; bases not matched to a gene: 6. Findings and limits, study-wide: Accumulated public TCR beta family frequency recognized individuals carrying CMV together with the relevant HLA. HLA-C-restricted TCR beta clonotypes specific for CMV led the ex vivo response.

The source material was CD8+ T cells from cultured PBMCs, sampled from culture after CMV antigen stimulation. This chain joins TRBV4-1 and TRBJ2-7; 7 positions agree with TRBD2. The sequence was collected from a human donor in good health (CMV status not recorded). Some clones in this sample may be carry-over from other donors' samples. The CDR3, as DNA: TGCGCCAGCAGCCAAGTGGCTAGCGGCCGCTACGAGCAGTACTTC. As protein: CASSQVASGRYEQYF.